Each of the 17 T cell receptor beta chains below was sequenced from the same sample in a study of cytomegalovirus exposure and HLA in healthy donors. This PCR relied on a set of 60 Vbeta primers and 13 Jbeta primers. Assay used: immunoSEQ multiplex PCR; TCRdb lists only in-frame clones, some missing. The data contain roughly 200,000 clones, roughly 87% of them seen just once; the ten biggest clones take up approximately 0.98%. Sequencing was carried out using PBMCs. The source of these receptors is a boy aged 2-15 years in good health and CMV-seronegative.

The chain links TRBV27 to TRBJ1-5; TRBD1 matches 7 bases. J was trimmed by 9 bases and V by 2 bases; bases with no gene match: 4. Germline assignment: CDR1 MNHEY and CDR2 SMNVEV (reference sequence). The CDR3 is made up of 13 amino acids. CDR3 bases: TGTGCCAGCAGTTTAGACAGGGAATTGCCCCAGCATTTT. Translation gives CASSLDRELPQHF.

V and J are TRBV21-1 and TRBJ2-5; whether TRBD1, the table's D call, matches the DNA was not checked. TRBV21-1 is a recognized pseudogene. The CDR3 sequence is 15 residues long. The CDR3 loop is CASSKVGGDWETQYF. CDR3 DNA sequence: TGTGCCAGCAGCAAAGTAGGGGGAGATTGGGAGACCCAGTACTTC.

This CDR3 reads CASSEFGSGMVSQPQHF. Written as DNA, the CDR3 is TGTGCCAGCAGTGAATTCGGGTCAGGGATGGTTTCTCAGCCCCAGCATTTT. This sequence joins TRBV6-1 and TRBJ1-5; D is perhaps TRBD1 (5 bases). Trimming took 2 bases from V and 6 from J, leaving 20 bases between them. CDR3 length equals 17 residues. CDR1 MNHNS and CDR2 SASEGT come from the germline V gene.

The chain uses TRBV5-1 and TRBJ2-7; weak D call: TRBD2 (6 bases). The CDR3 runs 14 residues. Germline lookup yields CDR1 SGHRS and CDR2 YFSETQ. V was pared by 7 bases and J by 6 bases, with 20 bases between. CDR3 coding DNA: TGCGCCAGCCGGTTCCAACCGGGAGATATCGAGCAGTACTTC. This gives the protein CASRFQPGDIEQYF.

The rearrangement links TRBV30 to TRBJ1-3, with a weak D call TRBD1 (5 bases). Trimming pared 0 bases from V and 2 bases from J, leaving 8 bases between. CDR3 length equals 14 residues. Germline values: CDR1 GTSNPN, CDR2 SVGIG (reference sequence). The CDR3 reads CAWSVWGAGNTIYF. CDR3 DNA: TGTGCCTGGAGTGTGTGGGGGGCTGGAAACACCATATATTTT. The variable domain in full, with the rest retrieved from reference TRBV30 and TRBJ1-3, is SQTIHQWPATLVQPVGSPLSLECTVEGTSNPNLYWYRQAAGRGLQLLFYSVGIGQISSEVPQNLSASRPQDRQFILSSKKLLLSDSGFYLCAWSVWGAGNTIYFGEGSWLTVV.

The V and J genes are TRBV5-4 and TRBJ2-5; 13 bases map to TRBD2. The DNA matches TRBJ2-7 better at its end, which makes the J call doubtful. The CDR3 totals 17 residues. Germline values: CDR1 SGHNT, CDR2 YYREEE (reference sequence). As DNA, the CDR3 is TGTGCCAGCAGCTTGGCGGGACTAGCGGGATCCTCCTACGAGCAGTACTTC. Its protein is CASSLAGLAGSSYEQYF.

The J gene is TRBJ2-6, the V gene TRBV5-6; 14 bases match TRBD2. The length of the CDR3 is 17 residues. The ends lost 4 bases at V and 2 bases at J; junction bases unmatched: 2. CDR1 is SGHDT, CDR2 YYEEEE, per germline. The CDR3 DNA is TGTGCCAGCAGCAGGGGACTAGCGGGAGCTGGGGCCAACGTCCTGACTTTC. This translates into CASSRGLAGAGANVLTF.

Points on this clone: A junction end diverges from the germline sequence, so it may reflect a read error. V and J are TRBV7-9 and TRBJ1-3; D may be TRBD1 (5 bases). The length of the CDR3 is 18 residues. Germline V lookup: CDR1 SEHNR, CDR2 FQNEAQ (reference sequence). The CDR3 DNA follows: TGTTCCAGCAGCCCCTTCGGAGGGGCGGCCATCTCTGGAAACACCATATATTTT. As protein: CSSSPFGGAAISGNTIYF.

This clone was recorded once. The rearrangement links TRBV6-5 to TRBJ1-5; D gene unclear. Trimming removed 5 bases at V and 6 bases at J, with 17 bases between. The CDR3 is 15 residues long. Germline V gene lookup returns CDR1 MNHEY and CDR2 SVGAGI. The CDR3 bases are TGTGCCAGCAGTCCCGGCCTAACCGGCGGTCAGCCCCAGCATTTT. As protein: CASSPGLTGGQPQHF.

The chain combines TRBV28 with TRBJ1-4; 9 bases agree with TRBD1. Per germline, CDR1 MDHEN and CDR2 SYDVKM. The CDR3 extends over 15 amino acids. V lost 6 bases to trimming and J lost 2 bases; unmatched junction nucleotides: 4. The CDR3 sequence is CASRGQGATNEKLFF. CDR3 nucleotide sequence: TGTGCCAGCAGGGGACAGGGAGCTACTAATGAAAAACTGTTTTTT.

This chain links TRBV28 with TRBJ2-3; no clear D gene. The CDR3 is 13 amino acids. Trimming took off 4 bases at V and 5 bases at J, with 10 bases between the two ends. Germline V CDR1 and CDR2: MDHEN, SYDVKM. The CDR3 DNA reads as TGTGCCAGCAGTTCGATTCCGGGAGATACGCAGTATTTT. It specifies CASSSIPGDTQYF.

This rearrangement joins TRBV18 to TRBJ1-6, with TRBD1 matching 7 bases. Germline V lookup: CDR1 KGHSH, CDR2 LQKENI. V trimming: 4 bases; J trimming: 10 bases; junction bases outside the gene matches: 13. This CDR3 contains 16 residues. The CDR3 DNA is TGTGCCAGCTCACTGAACGACAGGGTGGTTTACTCACCCCTCCACTTT. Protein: CASSLNDRVVYSPLHF. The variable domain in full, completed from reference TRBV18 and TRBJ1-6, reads NAGVMQNPRHLVRRRGQEARLRCSPMKGHSHVYWYRQLPEEGLKFMVYLQKENIIDESGMPKERFSAEFPKEGPSILRIQQVVRGDSAAYFCASSLNDRVVYSPLHFGNGTRLTVT.

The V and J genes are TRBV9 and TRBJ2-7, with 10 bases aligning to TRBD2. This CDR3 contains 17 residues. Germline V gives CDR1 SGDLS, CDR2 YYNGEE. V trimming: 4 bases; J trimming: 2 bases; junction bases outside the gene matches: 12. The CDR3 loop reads CASSPAALAGVTYEQYF. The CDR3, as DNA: TGTGCCAGCAGCCCGGCGGCTCTAGCGGGAGTCACCTACGAGCAGTACTTC.

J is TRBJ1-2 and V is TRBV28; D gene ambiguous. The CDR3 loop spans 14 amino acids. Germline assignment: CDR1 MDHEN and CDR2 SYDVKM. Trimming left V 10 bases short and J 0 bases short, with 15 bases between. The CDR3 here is CATSEPITNYGYTF. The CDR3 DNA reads TGTGCCACCTCAGAACCCATCACTAACTATGGCTACACCTTC.

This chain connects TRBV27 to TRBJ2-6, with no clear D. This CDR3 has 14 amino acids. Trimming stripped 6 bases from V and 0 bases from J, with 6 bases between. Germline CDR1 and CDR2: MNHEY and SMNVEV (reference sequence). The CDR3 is CASRRSSGANVLTF. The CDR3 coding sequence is TGTGCCAGCAGGAGGAGCTCTGGGGCCAACGTCCTGACTTTC. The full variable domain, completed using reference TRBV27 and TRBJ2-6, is EAQVTQNPRYLITVTGKKLTVTCSQNMNHEYMSWYRQDPGLGLRQIYYSMNVEVTDKGDVPEGYKVSRKEKRNFPLILESPSPNQTSLYFCASRRSSGANVLTFGAGSRLTVL.

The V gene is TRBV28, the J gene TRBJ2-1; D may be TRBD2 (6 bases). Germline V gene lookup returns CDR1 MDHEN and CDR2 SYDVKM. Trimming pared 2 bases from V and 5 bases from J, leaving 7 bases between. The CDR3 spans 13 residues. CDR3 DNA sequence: TGTGCCAGCAGTTTAGGCGGGGACAATGAGCAGTTCTTC. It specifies CASSLGGDNEQFF.

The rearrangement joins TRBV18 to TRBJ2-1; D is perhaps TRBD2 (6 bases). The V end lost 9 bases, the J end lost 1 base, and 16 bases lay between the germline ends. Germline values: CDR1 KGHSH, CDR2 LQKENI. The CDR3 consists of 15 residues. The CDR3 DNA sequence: TGTGCCAGTTCGCGACTAGATAGTTCCTACAATGAGCAGTTCTTC. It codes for CASSRLDSSYNEQFF.